This is a list of T cell receptor beta chains from one sample in a study of shared clonotypes between healthy human individuals. Measured with immunoSEQ multiplex PCR; TCRdb has only the in-frame clones, and not every one. This sample has under 2.5 million clones, with under 95% found just once. The specimen sequenced was naive CD4+ T cells from PBMCs. These receptors originate from a man aged 18 to 29 in good health. Some clones in this sample may be carry-over from other donors' samples. Each CDR3 is given with its conserved first and last residue. The D gene is left open where the match is weak. The size of a clone is reported for some rows only, either as once, few or many, or as a class for expanded clones.

>TRBD1|TRBV5-1|NA|TRBJ1-1
TGCGCCAGCAGTTTGACAGGGGAAGACACTGAAGCTTTCTTT
CASSLTGEDTEAFF
>TRBD2|TRBV11-1|NA|TRBJ2-5
TGTGCCAGCAGCAGTCCGCGGGAGGGTGCTGGAGAGACCCAGTACTTC
CASSSPREGAGETQYF
>TRBD1|TRBV2|NA|TRBJ1-1
TGTGCCAGCAGTGACCCCGGGACAGGGATCGCTGAAGCTTTCTTT
CASSDPGTGIAEAFF
>TRBD2|TRBV7-2|NA|TRBJ2-3
TGTGCCAGCAGCCCGTCACTACTAGGCGGGAGGGAGGGCACAGATACGCAGTATTTT
CASSPSLLGGREGTDTQYF
>NA|TRBV21-1|NA|TRBJ1-2
TGTGCCAGCAGTTACGGGATAACTAGCCACTATGGCTACACCTTC
CASSYGITSHYGYTF
>TRBD1|TRBV5-1|NA|TRBJ2-7
TGCGCCAGCAGCGTTCAAACCGGGACAGGGGCGAGTGAGCAGTACTTC
CASSVQTGTGASEQYF
>NA|TRBV10-3|NA|TRBJ2-7
TGTGCCATCAGTGAGGGGCTAGGCGAGCAGTACTTC
CAISEGLGEQYF
>NA|TRBV27|NA|TRBJ2-2
TGTGCCAGCCGCCCCACGTCGACCGGGGAGCTGTTTTTT
CASRPTSTGELFF
>NA|TRBV28|NA|TRBJ2-6
TGTGCCAGCAGTCGGTTCCCTGGGGCCAACGTCCTGACTTTC
CASSRFPGANVLTF
>NA|TRBV5-6|NA|TRBJ2-6
TGTGCCAGCAGCCTTCTCGGGGCCAACGTCCTGACTTTC
CASSLLGANVLTF
>NA|TRBV7-9|few|TRBJ1-1
TGTGCCAGCAGCACCACAGTGAACACTGAAGCTTTCTTT
CASSTTVNTEAFF
>NA|TRBV5-4|NA|TRBJ2-1
TGTGCCAGCAGTAGGAGTGTCCCTTACAATGAGCAGTTCTTC
CASSRSVPYNEQFF
>NA|TRBV15|NA|TRBJ2-5
TGTGCCACCAGCCCTGGAGGGGACCAAGAGACCCAGTACTTC
CATSPGGDQETQYF
>TRBD1|TRBV28|NA|TRBJ2-1
TGTGCCAGCAGCCCTCCCCGGGGACAGGGGAGTAATGAGCAGTTCTTC
CASSPPRGQGSNEQFF
>NA|TRBV5-1|NA|TRBJ1-3
TGCGCCAGCCGCGACGCGAGCTCTGGAAACACCATATATTTT
CASRDASSGNTIYF
>NA|TRBV7-9|NA|TRBJ2-5
TGTGCCAGCAGCCTGGGACTGGGCCGGGAGGAGACCCAGTACTTC
CASSLGLGREETQYF
>NA|TRBV4-3|NA|TRBJ1-2
TGCGCCAGCAGCCATCTCGGGAAGGCGGATGGCTACACCTTC
CASSHLGKADGYTF
>NA|TRBV11-1|NA|TRBJ2-7
TGTGCCAGCAGCCCTTACGGACAGTTTTTGGGGGAGCAGTACTTC
CASSPYGQFLGEQYF
>NA|TRBV10-3|NA|TRBJ2-2
TGTGCCATCAGTGAGCCGGGGGATTCCGGGGAGCTGTTTTTT
CAISEPGDSGELFF
>TRBD2|TRBV7-2|NA|TRBJ2-3
TGTGCCAGCAGCTTAGAATGGGCTAGCGGGTCGGGTACGCAGTATTTT
CASSLEWASGSGTQYF
>TRBD2|TRBV29-1|NA|TRBJ2-3
TGCAGCGTTGGTGGTCATCGGCGGGAGGGGGGCACAGATACGCAGTATTTT
CSVGGHRREGGTDTQYF
>NA|TRBV7-2|NA|TRBJ1-2
TGTGCCAGCAGCCAAGCTCACTATGGCTACACCTTC
CASSQAHYGYTF
>TRBD2|TRBV28|NA|TRBJ2-7
TGTGCCAGCAGTTATCCGGGGACTAGCGGCTACGAGCAGTACTTC
CASSYPGTSGYEQYF
>NA|TRBV25-1|NA|TRBJ2-7
TGTGCCAGCAGTGAATATGGCTCCTACGAGCAGTACTTC
CASSEYGSYEQYF
>NA|TRBV28|once|TRBJ1-5
TGTGCCAGCAGTGGGGGCCGGGGCTACGGTCAGCCCCAGCATTTT
CASSGGRGYGQPQHF
>TRBD1|TRBV27|NA|TRBJ2-7
TGTGCCAGCAGCCAAACCGGGACAGTCTCCTACGAGCAGTACTTC
CASSQTGTVSYEQYF
>TRBD1|TRBV19|NA|TRBJ1-4
TGTGCCAGTAGTATACCACAGGGGTTTAGGCCCAATGAAAAACTGTTTTTT
CASSIPQGFRPNEKLFF
>TRBD2|TRBV5-1|NA|TRBJ2-5
TGCGCCAGCAGCTTGCTCGCGGGAGGGCCTAATTCGGAGACCCAGTACTTC
CASSLLAGGPNSETQYF
>NA|TRBV5-4|NA|TRBJ2-7
TGTGCCAGCAGGTCCGGGAGCTTAGGCGAGCAGTACTTC
CASRSGSLGEQYF
>NA|TRBV14|NA|TRBJ2-1
TGTGCCAGCAGCCAGGGGGTCAGCTCCTACAATGAGCAGTTCTTC
CASSQGVSSYNEQFF
>TRBD1|TRBV2|once|TRBJ2-7
TGTGCCAGCAGCGGGACAGGGGCCGGGGACGAGCAGTACTTC
CASSGTGAGDEQYF
>NA|TRBV6-5|NA|TRBJ2-1
TGTGCCAGCAGTCGACAGGGGGCGATTAGCGGGAGCAAGTTCTTC
CASSRQGAISGSKFF
>NA|TRBV30|NA|TRBJ1-2
TGTGCCTGGAGTGAGGACAGAAGTCCTTATGGCTACACCTTC
CAWSEDRSPYGYTF
>NA|TRBV5-1|NA|TRBJ2-7
TGCGCCAGCAGCTTCCTACAGGGGAGCGGGTCCTACGAGCAGTACTTC
CASSFLQGSGSYEQYF
>TRBD1|TRBV19|NA|TRBJ1-5
TGTGCCAGTAGAACGACAGGGGGCAGCAATCAGCCCCAGCATTTT
CASRTTGGSNQPQHF
>NA|TRBV7-3|NA|TRBJ2-6
TGTGCCAGCGCTGGGACCGCTGGGGCCAACGTCCTGACTTTC
CASAGTAGANVLTF
>TRBD1|TRBV5-1|once|TRBJ2-3
TGCGCCAGCAGCTTTCCCCGAGACGACAGGGTCGGCACAGATACGCAGTATTTT
CASSFPRDDRVGTDTQYF
>NA|TRBV20-1|NA|TRBJ2-1
TGCAGTGCTAGAGCGGCGCTAGAGCAGTTCTTC
CSARAALEQFF
>NA|TRBV5-1|NA|TRBJ2-1
TGCGCCAGCAGCTTCCGACCTCGACAGGGCGGGGGAGATGAGCAGTTCTTC
CASSFRPRQGGGDEQFF
>TRBD1|TRBV11-3|NA|TRBJ2-2
TGTGCCAGCAGCGCCGGACAGGGAAGGGCCGGGGAGCTGTTTTTT
CASSAGQGRAGELFF
>TRBD1|TRBV5-4|once|TRBJ2-5
TGTGCCAGCAGCTCGAGAGACAGGGGTCGAGAGACCCAGTACTTC
CASSSRDRGRETQYF
>NA|TRBV28|NA|TRBJ1-1
TGTGCCAGCAGTTCCGGGTTGTACACTGAAGCTTTCTTT
CASSSGLYTEAFF
>NA|TRBV6-1|NA|TRBJ2-7
TGTGCCAGCGACAGGTCGCACGAGCAGTACTTC
CASDRSHEQYF
>NA|TRBV19|NA|TRBJ1-5
TGTGCCAGTAGTATAGTTCGTCAGTTGGGGGATCAGCCCCAGCATTTT
CASSIVRQLGDQPQHF
>NA|TRBV7-6|NA|TRBJ2-2
TGTGCCAGCAGCTTAGCGTCTACTACCACCGGGGAGCTGTTTTTT
CASSLASTTTGELFF